This TCR beta chain was captured by sequencing in a study of blood T cell repertoires in COVID-19. Assay: immunoSEQ multiplex PCR; the TCRdb copy retains only in-frame clones and omits some. The repertoire includes approximately 70,000 clones, about 85% of them detected once, and about 3% sits in the top ten. Looked up from germline, CDR1 is GTSNPN and CDR2 is SVGIG (reference sequence). Trimming removed 5 bases from V and 1 base from J; junction bases left unmatched: 12. CDR3 length: 16 amino acids. The J gene is TRBJ2-5, the V gene TRBV30; 8 bases align to TRBD2. Sequencing was done on a sample of peripheral blood. This receptor was taken from a woman aged 45-60 years with COVID-19, enrolled during active disease. Here the CDR3 DNA reads TGTGCCTGGGTCCCCCCGCGGGGGGATCCCCAAGAGACCCAGTACTTC. Encoded protein: CAWVPPRGDPQETQYF.